A selection of T cell receptor beta chains follows, all from one sample in a study of T-cell reconstitution after alpha-beta-depleted transplantation in children. TCRdb used MiXCR to reprocess the PCR reads, holding one entry per CDR3 protein. Of around 210,000 distinct CDR3 sequences listed, under 8.5% are singletons. The sample consisted of PBMCs, taken before TCRalphabeta/CD19-depleted stem cell transplant. These receptor sequences come from a boy younger than 10 with acute lymphoblastic leukemia, due to receive a stem cell transplant. CDR3s include the opening cysteine and the closing phenylalanine or tryptophan. A D gene is named only where the DNA matches it firmly. Clone sizes are given selectively: once, few, many, or a class where the clone is expanded.

d_gene	v_gene	abundance	j_gene	CDR3aa	CDR3nt
-	TRBV24-1	many	TRBJ2-1	CATSDETSSYNEQFF	TGTGCCACCAGTGATGAGACTAGCTCCTACAATGAGCAGTTCTTC
-	TRBV7-8	many	TRBJ2-3	CASTSPGSIADTQYF	TGTGCCAGCACCTCCCCCGGGTCGATCGCAGATACGCAGTATTTT
-	TRBV28	few	TRBJ2-7	CASSFRKGPYEQYF	TGTGCCAGCAGTTTCCGTAAGGGCCCCTACGAGCAGTACTTC
-	TRBV6-5	few	TRBJ1-2	CASRQLNYGYTF	TGTGCCAGCAGACAGCTTAACTATGGCTACACCTTC
-	TRBV28	-	TRBJ2-7	CASSPSGSPRYEQHF	TGTGCCAGCAGTCCTTCGGGATCACCCCGCTACGAGCAGCACTTC
-	TRBV28	many	TRBJ1-4	CASSLGREVEKLFF	TGTGCCAGCAGTTTAGGCAGGGAAGTGGAAAAACTGTTTTTT
-	TRBV13	few	TRBJ2-3	CASSSGQTDTQYF	TGTGCCAGCAGCTCAGGACAAACAGATACGCAGTATTTT
TRBD1	TRBV7-9	many	TRBJ1-2	CASSLSGGYGYTF	TGTGCCAGCAGCTTATCAGGGGGCTATGGCTACACCTTC
-	TRBV3-1	few	TRBJ1-5	CASSQDSGRNQPQHF	TGTGCCAGCAGCCAAGATAGTGGGCGCAATCAGCCCCAGCATTTT
-	TRBV28	-	TRBJ1-4	CASSRRSRNEKLFF	TGTGCCAGCAGTCGCAGGAGCCGAAATGAAAAACTGTTTTTT
TRBD2	TRBV5-1	many	TRBJ2-7	CASSWGLADDYEQYF	TGCGCCAGCAGCTGGGGACTAGCGGACGACTACGAGCAGTACTTC
-	TRBV3-1	-	TRBJ1-2	CASSQPGRGHGYTF	TGTGCCAGCAGCCAACCCGGACGGGGCCATGGCTACACCTTC
-	TRBV28	many	TRBJ2-1	CASRPTRTAPEHNEQFF	TGTGCCAGCAGACCAACCCGGACAGCACCGGAACACAATGAGCAGTTCTTC
-	TRBV14	many	TRBJ2-1	CASSPPGPWNEQFF	TGTGCCAGCAGCCCGCCGGGACCTTGGAATGAGCAGTTCTTC
TRBD2	TRBV4-2	few	TRBJ2-7	CASSKGRGGPYEQYF	TGTGCCAGCAGCAAGGGACGGGGGGGGCCCTACGAGCAGTACTTC
-	TRBV20-1	few	TRBJ2-4	CSARYPVRDNPNKNIQYF	TGCAGTGCTAGATACCCAGTCCGGGACAACCCCAACAAAAACATTCAGTACTTC
TRBD1	TRBV5-1	few	TRBJ1-1	CASSLEGTGANTEAFF	TGCGCCAGCAGCTTGGAAGGGACAGGGGCGAACACTGAAGCTTTCTTT
TRBD1	TRBV11-1	few	TRBJ2-7	CASSLGQGADEQYF	TGTGCCAGCAGCCTGGGACAGGGGGCAGACGAGCAGTACTTC
-	TRBV3-1	many	TRBJ2-5	CASSQELGKTQYF	TGTGCCAGCAGCCAAGAACTGGGAAAGACCCAGTACTTC
TRBD2	TRBV28	many	TRBJ2-1	CASSLWVAGGLNEQFF	TGTGCCAGCAGTTTATGGGTAGCGGGAGGGTTGAATGAGCAGTTCTTC
TRBD2	TRBV9	many	TRBJ2-3	CASSVGRGGTDTQYF	TGTGCCAGCAGCGTGGGGCGGGGGGGCACAGATACGCAGTATTTT
-	TRBV23-1	-	TRBJ2-7	CASSQLWGASYEQYF	TGCGCCAGCAGTCAACTCTGGGGCGCCTCCTACGAGCAGTACTTC
TRBD2	TRBV5-5	-	TRBJ2-1	CASSPSPGGSYNEQFF	TGTGCCAGCAGCCCCTCCCCGGGAGGGTCGTACAATGAGCAGTTCTTC
-	TRBV7-7	many	TRBJ1-1	CASSPQALTEAFF	TGTGCTAGCAGCCCCCAGGCCCTTACTGAAGCTTTCTTT
-	TRBV20-1	-	TRBJ2-3	CCFWGRSGTDTQYF	TGCTGCTTCTGGGGGCGGAGCGGCACAGATACGCAGTATTTT
-	TRBV28	-	TRBJ2-7	CASRPGAGSYEQYF	TGTGCCAGCAGACCTGGGGCAGGGTCCTACGAGCAGTACTTC
-	TRBV4-1	-	TRBJ2-1	CASSHTRGASYNEQFF	TGCGCCAGCAGCCACACCCGGGGCGCCTCCTACAATGAGCAGTTCTTC
TRBD2	TRBV5-6	many	TRBJ2-1	CASSLMASGGAGEQFF	TGTGCCAGCAGCTTGATGGCTAGCGGGGGGGCCGGTGAGCAGTTCTTC
TRBD2	TRBV29-1	many	TRBJ2-1	CSVVGGEVNEQFF	TGCAGCGTTGTGGGAGGGGAGGTCAATGAGCAGTTCTTC
-	TRBV2	-	TRBJ2-5	CASSEFQGQETQYF	TGTGCCAGCAGTGAATTTCAGGGTCAGGAGACCCAGTACTTC
-	TRBV20-1	-	TRBJ2-5	CSALGETQYF	TGCAGTGCTTTAGGAGAGACCCAGTACTTC
-	TRBV7-2	-	TRBJ1-1	CASSRQEDTEAFF	TGTGCCAGCAGCCGACAGGAGGACACTGAAGCTTTCTTT
TRBD2	TRBV12-3/TRBV12-4	many	TRBJ2-1	CASSFSSGGVGEQFF	TGTGCCAGCAGTTTTTCTAGCGGGGGGGTTGGTGAGCAGTTCTTC
-	TRBV10-3	few	TRBJ2-7	CAISQVGGEQYF	TGTGCCATCAGTCAGGTAGGGGGCGAGCAGTACTTC
TRBD2	TRBV7-2	-	TRBJ2-2	CASSLNSGRNTGELFF	TGTGCCAGCAGCTTAAATAGCGGGAGAAACACCGGGGAGCTGTTTTTT
-	TRBV4-2	many	TRBJ1-1	CASSPRWADTEAFF	TGTGCCAGCAGTCCTAGATGGGCCGACACTGAAGCTTTCTTT
-	TRBV28	-	TRBJ2-7	CASSRVGAKLSYEQYF	TGTGCCAGCAGTCGGGTTGGCGCCAAGCTCTCCTACGAGCAGTACTTC
TRBD2	TRBV25-1	many	TRBJ2-5	CASSLRRGLQETQYF	TGTGCCAGCAGTTTGCGGCGGGGACTACAGGAGACCCAGTACTTC
-	TRBV4-2	once	TRBJ2-1	CPSSPMALCSYNEQFF	TGTCCCAGCAGCCCTATGGCGCTCTGCTCCTACAATGAGCAGTTCTTC
TRBD2	TRBV7-2	-	TRBJ2-1	CASSIGLGVNEQFF	TGTGCCAGCAGTATAGGACTAGGAGTCAATGAGCAGTTCTTC
TRBD2	TRBV7-6	many	TRBJ2-1	CASSPQRTSGGNEQFF	TGTGCCAGCAGCCCTCAGCGGACTAGCGGGGGCAATGAGCAGTTCTTC
TRBD1	TRBV28	-	TRBJ1-2	CASSSPSRQGYYGYTF	TGTGCCAGCAGTTCCCCCAGTCGACAGGGGTACTATGGCTACACCTTC
-	TRBV29-1	many	TRBJ2-3	CSALRDAADTQYF	TGCAGCGCCCTTCGGGATGCGGCAGATACGCAGTATTTT
-	TRBV27	few	TRBJ2-5	CASSLSPRISETQYF	TGTGCCAGCAGTTTATCTCCCAGGATTAGCGAGACCCAGTACTTC
TRBD1	TRBV11-2	many	TRBJ1-1	CASSLGFRGRNTEAFF	TGTGCCAGCAGCTTAGGGTTCAGGGGGCGGAACACTGAAGCTTTCTTT
TRBD2	TRBV12-3/TRBV12-4	many	TRBJ2-1	CASSLLADGNEQFF	TGTGCCAGCAGTTTACTAGCGGATGGGAATGAGCAGTTCTTC
-	TRBV5-1	many	TRBJ2-1	CASSATRLVDEQFF	TGCGCCAGCAGCGCTACTAGGTTGGTTGATGAGCAGTTCTTC
-	TRBV6-2/TRBV6-3	many	TRBJ2-3	CASSYNRDSTDTQYF	TGTGCCAGCAGTTACAACAGGGATAGCACAGATACGCAGTATTTT
-	TRBV28	many	TRBJ1-5	CASSGGQGNQPQHF	TGTGCCAGCAGTGGAGGCCAAGGCAATCAGCCCCAGCATTTT
-	TRBV7-2	many	TRBJ2-7	CASSTGQQAYEQYF	TGTGCCAGCAGCACTGGACAGCAAGCCTACGAGCAGTACTTC
TRBD1	TRBV7-9	many	TRBJ2-2	CASSISGGASGELFF	TGTGCCAGCAGCATATCAGGGGGCGCGTCCGGGGAGCTGTTTTTT
TRBD2	TRBV24-1	many	TRBJ2-1	CATSVDLAGSYNEQFF	TGTGCCACCAGTGTTGACCTAGCGGGATCCTACAATGAGCAGTTCTTC
-	TRBV7-9	many	TRBJ2-5	CATLPSGSVTQYF	TGTGCCACCCTTCCCTCCGGGAGTGTGACCCAGTACTTC
-	TRBV12-3/TRBV12-4	-	TRBJ2-5	CASSGTGETQYF	TGTGCCAGCAGTGGGACGGGGGAGACCCAGTACTTC